The 27 T cell receptor beta chains below come from one sample, sequenced in a study of blood T cell repertoires in COVID-19. Only in-frame clones appear in the TCRdb table, and some are missing; sequencing was by immunoSEQ multiplex PCR. The data show some 170,000 clones, 80% to 90% seen once. Input material: peripheral blood. These receptors originate from a man aged 40-55 years with acute or convalescent COVID-19.

The chain uses TRBV15 and TRBJ2-5, with TRBD2 matching 14 bases. The V and J ends lost 3 bases and 1 base, in that order; junction bases with no gene match: 10. The CDR3 is 19 amino acids. The germline V gene encodes CDR1 LNHNV and CDR2 YYDKDF (reference sequence). CDR3 in amino acids: CATSSPGLAGGELQETQYF. CDR3 nucleotide sequence: TGTGCCACCAGCAGCCCCGGACTAGCGGGGGGCGAGCTCCAAGAGACCCAGTACTTC.

The V gene is TRBV19, the J gene TRBJ2-1, with D possibly being TRBD2 (5 bases). The CDR3 length is 14 residues. The germline V gene has CDR1 LNHDA and CDR2 SQIVND (reference sequence). Trimming pared 6 bases from V and 0 bases from J, leaving 9 bases between. The CDR3 loop is CASSLDYSYNEQFF. The CDR3 bases are TGTGCCAGTAGCCTTGACTACTCCTACAATGAGCAGTTCTTC.

The chain combines TRBV6-2 or TRBV6-3 with TRBJ1-2, with 7 bases fitting TRBD1. The junction had 7 bases not matched to a gene; V was cut back by 3 bases and J by 6 bases. The CDR3 has 14 residues. In germline, CDR1 is MNHEY, CDR2 SVGEGT. The CDR3 loop reads CASSYSTGRNGYTF. In DNA form, the CDR3 reads TGTGCCAGCAGTTATTCGACAGGGCGGAATGGCTACACCTTC.

The chain uses TRBV5-4 and TRBJ1-2, with 7 bases that match TRBD1. Germline CDR1 and CDR2: SGHNT and YYREEE (reference sequence). This CDR3 has 13 amino acids. The V segment lost 5 bases and the J segment 4 bases; nucleotides outside the gene matches: 5. CDR3 coding DNA: TGTGCCAGCAGTCCGGACAGGACCTATGGCTACACCTTC. Residues: CASSPDRTYGYTF. Supplemented by reference TRBV5-4 and TRBJ1-2, the full variable domain reads ETGVTQSPTHLIKTRGQQVTLRCSSQSGHNTVSWYQQALGQGPQFIFQYYREEENGRGNFPPRFSGLQFPNYSSELNVNALELDDSALYLCASSPDRTYGYTFGSGTRLTVV.

The chain joins TRBV4-1 to TRBJ2-3; possible D gene TRBD1, 5 bases. Germline loops: CDR1 MGHRA, CDR2 YSYEKL. The V and J ends lost 2 bases and 0 bases respectively, with 9 bases between them. This CDR3 has 15 residues. CDR3 loop: CASSQNRQSTDTQYF. CDR3 DNA: TGCGCCAGCAGCCAAAACCGACAGAGCACAGATACGCAGTATTTT.

The chain couples TRBV18 to TRBJ1-5, with D unclear. CDR1 and CDR2 from the germline V gene are KGHSH and LQKENI. Trimming took 5 bases from V and 0 from J, leaving 5 bases between them. The CDR3 length is 13 residues. The CDR3: CASSADSNQPQHF. In DNA, the CDR3 is TGTGCCAGCTCAGCAGATAGCAATCAGCCCCAGCATTTT.

This clone was picked up a small number of times. This sequence joins TRBV6-6 and TRBJ2-7; 9 bases are a match to TRBD1. The V and J ends lost 6 bases and 6 bases, in that order; junction bases with no gene match: 9. The CDR3 runs to 14 residues. Germline V gives CDR1 MNHNY, CDR2 SVGAGI (reference sequence). The CDR3 loop reads CASRTQTGGFEQYF. CDR3 coding DNA: TGTGCCAGCAGAACACAGACAGGGGGGTTCGAGCAGTACTTC.

This chain connects TRBV7-9 to TRBJ1-1; possibly TRBD1 for D (6 bases). CDR1 and CDR2 (germline): SEHNR, FQNEAQ (reference sequence). The V and J ends lost 4 bases and 0 bases respectively, with 18 bases between them. The CDR3 runs to 17 residues. The CDR3 coding sequence is TGTGCCAGCAGCTCCGGGACAACCTTCGCCCTGAACACTGAAGCTTTCTTT. The encoded protein is CASSSGTTFALNTEAFF.

Here the CDR3 DNA reads TGTGCCAGCAGCCAAGGTAGCGGGGGGGCAATCACCGGGGAGCTGTTTTTT. It codes for CASSQGSGGAITGELFF. This rearrangement joins TRBV3-1 (or the pseudogene TRBV3-2) to TRBJ2-2; the match to TRBD2 covers 11 bases. Trimming removed 1 base from V and 4 bases from J; junction bases left unmatched: 5. Germline V CDR1 and CDR2: LGHDT, YNNKEL (reference sequence). CDR3 size: 17 residues.

The chain links TRBV25-1 to TRBJ1-2; TRBD1 aligns across 9 bases. J lost 4 bases, V lost 6 bases, and 6 bases had no gene match. Germline lookup yields CDR1 MGHDK and CDR2 SYGVNS. The CDR3 runs to 14 residues. CDR3 region: CASRRTGDPYGYTF. The CDR3 DNA reads TGTGCCAGCAGGAGGACAGGGGATCCCTATGGCTACACCTTC.

The rearrangement uses TRBV4-3 and TRBJ2-5; TRBD2 might be the D (6 bases). Germline V gives CDR1 LGHNA, CDR2 YSLEER. V was clipped by 0 bases and J by 14 bases, with 13 bases between them. The CDR3 consists of 12 residues. The CDR3, as DNA: TGCGCCAGCAGCCAAGATGGCGGGACTCAATACTTC. Translation: CASSQDGGTQYF.

The V gene is TRBV11-2, the J gene TRBJ1-2; D is unresolved. This CDR3 is built from 13 residues. Germline CDR1 reads SGHAT; CDR2 reads FQNNGV. V was cut by 1 base and J by 5 bases, with 8 bases left in between. The CDR3 coding sequence is TGTGCCAGCAGCTTAGGACAAAAGTATGGCTACACCTTC. It translates to CASSLGQKYGYTF.

The J gene is TRBJ1-2, the V gene TRBV6-6; D is ambiguous. V gave up 6 bases and J gave up 1 base, with 9 bases separating them. The germline gives CDR1 MNHNY, CDR2 SVGAGI (reference sequence). The CDR3 loop spans 13 amino acids. The CDR3 here is CASRPGSNYGYTF. CDR3 DNA sequence: TGTGCCAGCAGGCCTGGGAGTAACTATGGCTACACCTTC.

The chain combines TRBV5-4 with TRBJ1-4; D is uncertain. Germline CDR1 is SGHNT and CDR2 is YYREEE (reference sequence). The CDR3 totals 15 residues. Trimming left V 4 bases short and J 7 bases short, with 17 bases between. The CDR3 sequence is CASSRRGEGGEKLFF. The CDR3 nucleotides read TGTGCCAGCAGCCGTCGGGGAGAAGGCGGTGAAAAACTGTTTTTT.

The chain is built from TRBV18 and TRBJ1-1; TRBD1 aligns across 7 bases. The CDR3 is 14 amino acids. V was clipped by 4 bases and J by 4 bases; unmatched bases: 6. Germline values: CDR1 KGHSH, CDR2 LQKENI. Here the CDR3 DNA reads TGTGCCAGCTCACAGGGGACAGTGGGCACTGAAGCTTTCTTT. Translating gives CASSQGTVGTEAFF. The full variable domain, in which reference TRBV18 and TRBJ1-1 provide the parts outside the CDR3, is NAGVMQNPRHLVRRRGQEARLRCSPMKGHSHVYWYRQLPEEGLKFMVYLQKENIIDESGMPKERFSAEFPKEGPSILRIQQVVRGDSAAYFCASSQGTVGTEAFFGQGTRLTVV.

The V and J genes are TRBV28 and TRBJ1-1; weak D call: TRBD1 (5 bases). V lost 7 bases to trimming and J lost 1 base, with 10 bases between them. The CDR3 covers 13 residues. CDR1 is MDHEN, CDR2 SYDVKM, per germline. The CDR3 DNA is TGTGCCAGCATCCTCAGGGCGAACACTGAAGCTTTCTTT. Translating gives CASILRANTEAFF.

This chain links TRBV30 with TRBJ1-1; D uncertain. Germline CDR1 GTSNPN, CDR2 SVGIG (reference sequence). Deletions cut 1 base from V and 3 bases from J, with 3 bases between. This CDR3 contains 11 residues. CDR3 sequence (DNA): TGTGCCTGGAGTGACTACACTGAAGCTTTCTTT. This codes for CAWSDYTEAFF.

The chain recombines TRBV11-1 with TRBJ2-1; the match to TRBD2 covers 11 bases. CDR3 length equals 14 residues. The junction had 2 bases not matched to a gene; V was cut back by 5 bases and J by 5 bases. Germline CDR1 SGHAT, CDR2 FQDESV (reference sequence). The CDR3 spells CASSRSGGDNEQFF. The CDR3 DNA reads TGTGCCAGCAGCCGTAGCGGGGGGGACAATGAGCAGTTCTTC.

The chain combines TRBV9 with TRBJ2-7, with TRBD1 as a possible D gene (5 bases). Germline CDR1 and CDR2: SGDLS and YYNGEE. This CDR3 comprises 15 residues. The V and J ends lost 3 bases and 5 bases respectively, with 18 bases between them. CDR3 amino acids: CASSAHAQGMDEQYF. The CDR3, as DNA: TGTGCCAGCAGCGCCCATGCCCAGGGTATGGACGAGCAGTACTTC.

J is TRBJ1-5 and V is TRBV4-2; D remains ambiguous. Germline CDR1 and CDR2: LGHNA and YNFKEQ. This CDR3 has 14 residues. Trimming cost V 0 bases and J 11 bases, with 14 bases left between them. CDR3 in DNA: TGTGCCAGCAGCCAAGATTTGAATTCCCGAGCCCAGCATTTT. Its protein is CASSQDLNSRAQHF.

CDR3 residues: CASSFRTGGENSGRAIYF. CDR3 DNA sequence: TGTGCCAGCAGCTTCAGGACAGGGGGAGAAAACTCTGGAAGGGCCATATATTTT. V usage is TRBV7-8 and J usage is TRBJ1-3; TRBD1 aligns across 10 bases. Trimming took 3 bases from V and 11 from J; bases not matched to a gene: 19. The CDR3 totals 18 residues. CDR1 and CDR2 from the germline V gene are SGHVS and FQNEAQ.

The V gene is TRBV10-3, the J gene TRBJ1-1; D possibly corresponds to TRBD1 (6 bases). Germline V CDR1 and CDR2: ENHRY, SYGVKD. Trimming cost V 3 bases and J 7 bases, with 12 bases left between them. The CDR3 consists of 13 residues. The DNA of the CDR3 is TGTGCCATCAGTGAAGCAGGACAGCTTGAAGCTTTCTTT. This translates into CAISEAGQLEAFF.

About this clone itself: One end of the junction does not line up with germline, which may come from a read error. The gene calls are TRBV7-3 and TRBJ2-1; 8 bases map to TRBD2. The CDR3 is made up of 15 amino acids. Germline V gene data show CDR1 as SGHTA and CDR2 as FQGTGA. CDR3 DNA sequence: TGTGCCAGCAGCGTAACGGGGGGGTATAAAAATGAGCAGTTCTTC. It encodes CASSVTGGYKNEQFF.

The rearrangement uses TRBV4-2 and TRBJ1-3; D is uncertain. The CDR3 sequence is 13 residues long. The ends were cut back, 5 bases at V and 8 bases at J, with 13 bases in the middle. The germline V gene has CDR1 LGHNA and CDR2 YNFKEQ. The CDR3 bases are TGTGCCAGCAGCTCACAGATACTTGACACCATATATTTT. Translated: CASSSQILDTIYF.

The rearrangement links TRBV6-5 to TRBJ1-6; D is ambiguous. This CDR3 contains 13 residues. The V gene's germline CDR1 is MNHEY and CDR2 SVGAGI. Deletions cut 6 bases from V and 8 bases from J, with 11 bases between. CDR3 in DNA: TGTGCCAGCAGGGGCAGAACTGATTCACCCCTCCACTTT. The encoded protein is CASRGRTDSPLHF.

This clone was counted only a few times. The genes are TRBV19 and TRBJ2-7; 9 bases match TRBD1. The CDR3 is 13 amino acids. From germline, CDR1 is LNHDA and CDR2 SQIVND (reference sequence). Trimming took 5 bases from V and 4 from J; bases not matched to a gene: 3. The CDR3 coding sequence is TGTGCCAGTAGTCCCGGGACAGGGTACGAGCAGTACTTC. Translation: CASSPGTGYEQYF.

The chain is built from TRBV9 and TRBJ1-2; D may be TRBD1 (6 bases). CDR1 and CDR2 (germline): SGDLS, YYNGEE. The V end was cut by 2 bases, the J end by 2 bases, with 10 bases between. The CDR3 covers 14 residues. Written as DNA, the CDR3 is TGTGCCAGCAGCGTCGGGGGGCGGAACTATGGCTACACCTTC. It is translated as CASSVGGRNYGYTF.